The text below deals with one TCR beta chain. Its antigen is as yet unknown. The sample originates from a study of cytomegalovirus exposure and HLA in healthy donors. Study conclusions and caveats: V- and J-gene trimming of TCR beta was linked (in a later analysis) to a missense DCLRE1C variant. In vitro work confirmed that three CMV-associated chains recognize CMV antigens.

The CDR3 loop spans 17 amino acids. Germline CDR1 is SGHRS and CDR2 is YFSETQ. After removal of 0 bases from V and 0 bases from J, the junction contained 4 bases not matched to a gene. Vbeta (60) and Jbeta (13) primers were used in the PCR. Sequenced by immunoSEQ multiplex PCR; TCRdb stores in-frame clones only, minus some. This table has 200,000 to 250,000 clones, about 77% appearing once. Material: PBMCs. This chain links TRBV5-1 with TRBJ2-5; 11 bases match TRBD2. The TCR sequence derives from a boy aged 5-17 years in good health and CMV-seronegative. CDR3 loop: CASSLGSGGEYQETQYF. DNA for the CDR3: TGCGCCAGCAGCTTGGGTAGCGGGGGGGAGTACCAAGAGACCCAGTACTTC.